The clone carrying this T cell receptor (beta chain) was seen many times. Germline CDR1 and CDR2: SGHAT and FQNNGV. CDR3 length: 15 residues. V was trimmed by 1 base and J by 7 bases, leaving 11 bases between them. This entry comes from a study of T cells in Graves' hyperthyroidism and ophthalmopathy. Template material for amplifying TCR beta CDR3 regions consisted of RNA transcripts. The TCR CDR3 first-round RT-PCR relied on the HTBI primer set. TCRdb called the multiplex PCR reads again in MiXCR, with one record for every CDR3 protein. The sample gives 400,000 to 550,000 distinct CDR3 sequences, 13% to 15% of which show up once; 15% to 20% is in the top ten.

This TCR was recovered from a woman between 18 and 30 years old with Graves' hyperthyroidism. What was sequenced was blood. This chain connects TRBV11-2 to TRBJ1-6, with D possibly being TRBD1 (5 bases). The CDR3 here is CASSLGGGGNSPLHF. CDR3 nucleotide sequence: TGTGCCAGCAGCTTAGGTGGGGGTGGAAATTCACCCCTCCACTTT.